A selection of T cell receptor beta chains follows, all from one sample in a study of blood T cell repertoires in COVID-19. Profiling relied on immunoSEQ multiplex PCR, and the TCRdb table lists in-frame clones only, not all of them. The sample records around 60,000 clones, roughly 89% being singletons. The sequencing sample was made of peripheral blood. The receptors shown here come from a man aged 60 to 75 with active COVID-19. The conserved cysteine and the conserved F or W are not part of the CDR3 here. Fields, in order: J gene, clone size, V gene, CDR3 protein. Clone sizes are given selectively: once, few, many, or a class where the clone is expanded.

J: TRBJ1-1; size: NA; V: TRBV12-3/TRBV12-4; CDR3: ASQRGPIEAF
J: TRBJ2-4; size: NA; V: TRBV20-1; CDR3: SASQGRRNIQY
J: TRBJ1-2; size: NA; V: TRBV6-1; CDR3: ASSEPGGPINYGYT
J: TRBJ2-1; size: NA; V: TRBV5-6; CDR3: ASSLAGTSGIGEQF
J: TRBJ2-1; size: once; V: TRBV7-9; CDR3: ASSPTSGKFYNEQF
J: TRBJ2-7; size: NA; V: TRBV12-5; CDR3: ASGFHRGQGDSYEQY
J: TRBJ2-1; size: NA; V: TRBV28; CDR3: ASSLARRGRSGYNEQF
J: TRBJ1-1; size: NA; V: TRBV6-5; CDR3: ASSKGQGGEAF
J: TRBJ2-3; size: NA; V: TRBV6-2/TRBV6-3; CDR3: ASSLGGAGKDTQY
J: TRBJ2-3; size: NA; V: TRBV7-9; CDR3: ASSPGRGDTQY
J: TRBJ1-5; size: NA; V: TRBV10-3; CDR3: AISESWGGGQPQH
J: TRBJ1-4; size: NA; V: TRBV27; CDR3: EGLGTNEKLF
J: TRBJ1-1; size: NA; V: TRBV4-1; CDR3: ASSQDNRQNTEAF
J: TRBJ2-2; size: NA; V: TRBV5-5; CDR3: ASIPTSLSGELF
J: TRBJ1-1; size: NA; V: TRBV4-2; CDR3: ASSQDGNTEAF
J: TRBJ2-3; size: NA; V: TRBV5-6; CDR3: ASSLVGDRATDTQY
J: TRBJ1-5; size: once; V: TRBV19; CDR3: ASNPSGGWHQPQH
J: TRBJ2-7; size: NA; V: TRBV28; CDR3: ASSLLAGSFSYEQY
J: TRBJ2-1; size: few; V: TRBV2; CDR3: ASSGLAGYNEQF
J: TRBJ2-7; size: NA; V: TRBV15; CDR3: ATSRDATGYYEQY
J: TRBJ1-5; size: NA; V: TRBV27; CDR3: ASSLARTGNQPQH
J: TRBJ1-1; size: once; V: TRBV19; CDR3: ASTPLDMNTEAF
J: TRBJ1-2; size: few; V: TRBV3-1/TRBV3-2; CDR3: ASSQLLTGVGANYGYT